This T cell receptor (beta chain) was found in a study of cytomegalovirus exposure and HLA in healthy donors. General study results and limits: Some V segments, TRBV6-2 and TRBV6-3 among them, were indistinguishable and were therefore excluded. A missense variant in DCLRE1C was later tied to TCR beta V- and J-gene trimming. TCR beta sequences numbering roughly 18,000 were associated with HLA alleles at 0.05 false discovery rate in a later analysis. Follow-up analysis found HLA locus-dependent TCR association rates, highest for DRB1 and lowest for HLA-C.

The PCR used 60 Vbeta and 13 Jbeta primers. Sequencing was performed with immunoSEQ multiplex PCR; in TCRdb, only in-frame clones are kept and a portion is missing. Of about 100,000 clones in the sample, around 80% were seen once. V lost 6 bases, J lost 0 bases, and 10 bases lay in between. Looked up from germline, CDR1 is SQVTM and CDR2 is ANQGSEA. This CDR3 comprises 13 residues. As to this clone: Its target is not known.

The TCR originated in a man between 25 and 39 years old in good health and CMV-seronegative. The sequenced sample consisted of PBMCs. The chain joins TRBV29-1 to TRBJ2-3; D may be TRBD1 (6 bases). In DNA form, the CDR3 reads TGCAGCGTAAACAGGGCTAGCACAGATACGCAGTATTTT. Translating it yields CSVNRASTDTQYF.